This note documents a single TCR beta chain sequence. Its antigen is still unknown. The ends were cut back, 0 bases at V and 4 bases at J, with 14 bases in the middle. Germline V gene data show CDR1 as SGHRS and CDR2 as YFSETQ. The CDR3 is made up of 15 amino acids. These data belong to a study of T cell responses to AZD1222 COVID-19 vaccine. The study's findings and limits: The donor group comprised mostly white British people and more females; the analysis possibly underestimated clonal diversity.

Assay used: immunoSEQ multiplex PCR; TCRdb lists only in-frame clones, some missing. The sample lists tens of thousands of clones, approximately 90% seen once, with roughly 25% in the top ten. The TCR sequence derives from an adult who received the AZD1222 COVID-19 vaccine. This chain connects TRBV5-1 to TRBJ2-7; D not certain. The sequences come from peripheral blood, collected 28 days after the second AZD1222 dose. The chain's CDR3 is CASSLASAGEYEQYF. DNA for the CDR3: TGCGCCAGCAGCTTGGCCAGCGCCGGAGAATACGAGCAGTACTTC.